The present entry profiles one TCR beta chain with its context. Its recognized antigen is unknown. No per-base quality is available; no much larger clone lies one base away. These data come from a study of shared clonotypes between healthy human individuals (TCRdb year 2020). In the study overall: Two women and a few men aged 18 to 49 years were included in the cohort. The study deeply sequenced blood TCR repertoires of five healthy adults to estimate repertoire size and the extent of clonotype sharing between individuals. For each donor, three plates each were used for CD4 naive and CD4 memory, two plates were used for CD8 naive, and one plate was used for CD8 memory. Each donor's leukapheresis produced roughly between roughly 0.85 and 10 billion PBMCs. Different laboratories and diverse techniques were used to prepare libraries and sequence TCR repertoires, to increase sequencing depth and limit assay-specific biases. Overall study results and their limits: Naive subsets generally had larger estimated clonotype richness than memory subsets. The small number of donors limited the genetic and exposure-history diversity represented. Sampling was restricted to blood, and TCR repertoires in tissue are likely to differ from TCR repertoires in blood. Compared with non-shared clonotypes, the clonotypes found in all four sorted-subset donors had higher generation probabilities. Pairwise subsampling indicated that sequencing depth was expected to affect the degree of clonotype sharing among donors. Incomplete sequencing was indicated by rarefaction of sorted-subset datasets, despite the large sequencing depth. When a handful of donors were compared, the shared fraction of clonotypes was 5% to 6.5% for naive CD4, over 3% for naive CD8, roughly 2.5% for memory CD4, and 0.4% for memory CD8.

CD8 naive samples were obtained by positive selection for CCR7 among CD45RO-negative cells, yielding a CD45RA+CCR7+ population from which TemRA cells were excluded. The donors were healthy, HIV-negative adults who had no recently reported acute infections or vaccinations. Only Caucasian adults living in Nashville, Tennessee, USA were represented among the donors. Blood was obtained by leukapheresis, after which PBMCs were separated by Ficoll-Histopaque density gradient centrifugation and cryopreserved in liquid nitrogen vapor phase. Analytical flow cytometry was used to check the purity and quantity of every magnetically sorted T cell population. Genomic DNA was isolated from every sorted fraction and measured by UV absorbance on a Nanodrop 2000c. The CDR3 starts with the cysteine, ends with the phenylalanine, and has 15 residues. Solely the CDR3 DNA is kept, with 45 bases framed from the first base. V and J are truncated by 1 base and 0 bases respectively, leaving an intervening sequence of 8 bases. Based on the germline V gene, the CDR1 and CDR2 sequences are SGHRS and YFSETQ.

Using the deep immunoSEQ assay, TCR CDR3 regions were amplified from genomic DNA by multiplex PCR. Extracted genomic DNA from each cell subset was distributed evenly across all wells of several immunoSEQ 96-well plates, and each plate was treated as a replicate. For sorted subsets, each replicate PCR was loaded with about 200 ng genomic DNA, equivalent to approximately 27,000 T cell genomes. The purified libraries were quantified using a Qubit 3.0 fluorometer, sized with a Bioanalyzer 2100, and then quantified again using the KAPA Library Quantification kit. Every immunoSEQ 96-well plate was sequenced on a dedicated single-read 150-cycle Illumina NextSeq 550 flow cell. The study's own analysis went as follows. Because only junctional sequences without quality scores were contained in the immunoSEQ output, filtering matching that applied to full-length reads could not be performed. To assign V/J genes and CDR3, sequences were annotated against IMGT germline references using PyIR, a Python wrapper for IgBLAST v1.9. Any read was removed if the V/J assignment was weak (E-value above 1e-6), the CDR3 was missing, or the read contained stop codons, out-of-frame junctions, or ambiguous translated residues. V3J clonotypes were defined as sequences sharing an identical inferred V gene, J gene, and CDR3 amino acid sequence. The percentage overlap between two repertoires was calculated by dividing the number of shared unique clonotypes by the size of the smaller repertoire. Repertoire richness was assessed with RTK rarefaction, the Chao1 estimator, and Recon v2.1 estimates of unobserved clonotypes. Generation probabilities were computed with OLGA for all TCRbeta clonotypes obtained by the gDNA method from several donors. TCRdb mirrors the immuneACCESS table, restricted to in-frame sequences. Some clones are absent from its copies; in checked studies, under half trace to an unresolved V gene, and the reason for the others is unknown. From that table come the V and J calls and clone size; the DNA was used to work out D and trimming. The sample data list around 1.9 million clones, and around 95% of these were observed just once. The biggest ten clones account for approximately 1.7% of the sample.

Sequencing was performed on naive CD8+ T cells from PBMCs. The cell subset or site label of this sample denotes: CD45RA+CCR7+. This clonotype originated in a man aged 18 to 29 in good health. Some clones in this sample may be carry-over from other donors' samples. The rearrangement joined TRBV5-1 to TRBJ2-1, with the identity of the D gene unclear. The CDR3 region has the sequence CASSLYKSSYNEQFF. The DNA reads as follows: TGCGCCAGCAGCTTGTATAAAAGCTCCTACAATGAGCAGTTCTTC.